Each of the 32 T cell receptor beta chains below was sequenced from the same sample in a study of beta chain features in type 1 diabetes. Regarding the study as a whole: Type 1 diabetes patients had moderately but significantly shorter TCRB CDR3s in all four CD4+ subsets.

Expressed TCRB transcripts were sequenced, since all the RNA that had been isolated was reverse transcribed. Profiling relied on immunoSEQ multiplex PCR, and the TCRdb table lists in-frame clones only, not all of them. The profile shows roughly 290,000 clones, 15% of them singletons. Their target antigens are unknown. Sequenced: naive CD4+ T cells from blood. These receptors were taken from a man younger than 35 with type 1 diabetes.

This clone turned up a few times. The chain recombines TRBV6-6 with TRBJ1-5, with D hard to call. Germline values: CDR1 MNHNY, CDR2 SVGAGI (reference sequence). The ends were cut back, 4 bases at V and 9 bases at J, with 7 bases in the middle. CDR3 length: 11 residues. The CDR3 DNA sequence: TGTGCCAGCAGTTCGATCGGGCCCCAGCATTTT. It codes for CASSSIGPQHF.

In its sample, this clone was seen a few times. The gene calls are TRBV18 and TRBJ2-1; 9 positions agree with TRBD1. CDR3 length: 15 amino acids. J lost 3 bases, V lost 4 bases, and 4 bases had no gene match. Germline loops: CDR1 KGHSH, CDR2 LQKENI. The CDR3 coding sequence is TGTGCCAGCTCACTCGACAGGGGGGGCTACAATGAGCAGTTCTTC. It translates to CASSLDRGGYNEQFF. Filled out from reference TRBV18 and TRBJ2-1, the complete variable domain reads NAGVMQNPRHLVRRRGQEARLRCSPMKGHSHVYWYRQLPEEGLKFMVYLQKENIIDESGMPKERFSAEFPKEGPSILRIQQVVRGDSAAYFCASSLDRGGYNEQFFGPGTRLTVL.

The chain has TRBV2 and TRBJ1-5, with 9 bases that match TRBD1. The V and J ends lost 8 bases and 4 bases, in that order; junction bases with no gene match: 6. Germline lookup yields CDR1 SNHLY and CDR2 FYNNEI. This CDR3 is 14 amino acids long. This chain's CDR3 is CASHTGGGNQPQHF. CDR3 in DNA: TGTGCCAGCCATACAGGGGGCGGAAATCAGCCCCAGCATTTT.

The CDR3 DNA follows: TGCAGCGTTGCGATTGGGCTGCGACGACAGGGGGCCGTCGGCAATGAGCAGTTCTTC. Amino acid sequence: CSVAIGLRRQGAVGNEQFF. This sequence joins TRBV29-1 and TRBJ2-1; 10 bases are a match to TRBD1. CDR1 SQVTM and CDR2 ANQGSEA come from the germline V gene. The CDR3 covers 19 residues. J gave up 6 bases and V 4 bases, and 21 bases lay outside the gene matches.

There are a few counts of this clone. The chain is built from TRBV19 and TRBJ1-5; 10 positions agree with TRBD1. CDR1 and CDR2 from the germline V gene are LNHDA and SQIVND (reference sequence). The CDR3 spans 13 residues. V was clipped by 10 bases and J by 6 bases; unmatched bases: 6. Written as DNA, the CDR3 is TGTGCCATTGGGACAGGGGTCACTCAGCCCCAGCATTTT. This gives the protein CAIGTGVTQPQHF.

The chain uses TRBV5-1 and TRBJ2-5; a possible D gene is TRBD2 (5 bases). The CDR3 consists of 17 residues. V lost 4 bases to trimming and J lost 4 bases, with 23 bases between them. From germline, CDR1 is SGHRS and CDR2 YFSETQ. The CDR3 region is CASSLNQIATEGETQYF. In DNA form, the CDR3 reads TGCGCCAGCAGCCTTAATCAAATAGCGACCGAAGGAGAGACCCAGTACTTC.

V usage is TRBV9 and J usage is TRBJ2-1; D remains unclear. Germline CDR1 and CDR2: SGDLS and YYNGEE. The ends were cut back, 3 bases at V and 5 bases at J, with 15 bases in the middle. CDR3 length: 15 residues. The CDR3 is CASSESLDWDNEQFF. DNA for the CDR3: TGTGCCAGCAGCGAATCCCTAGATTGGGACAATGAGCAGTTCTTC.

This clone was seen a few times. The V and J genes are TRBV27 and TRBJ2-5; TRBD2 agrees at 8 bases. The CDR3 sequence is 14 residues long. CDR1 and CDR2 (germline): MNHEY, SMNVEV (reference sequence). The ends lost 5 bases at V and 7 bases at J; junction bases unmatched: 9. The CDR3 DNA reads TGTGCCAGCAGTGCGGGACTAGTCGGGACGACCCAGTACTTC. It encodes CASSAGLVGTTQYF.

The gene calls are TRBV29-1 and TRBJ2-3; D ambiguous. Germline-derived CDR1 and CDR2 are SQVTM and ANQGSEA. The V gene lost 4 bases and the J gene lost 0 bases, with 8 bases spanning the gap. The CDR3 has 13 residues. CDR3: CSVAGASTDTQYF. DNA of the CDR3: TGCAGCGTTGCCGGTGCTAGCACAGATACGCAGTATTTT.

The sample holds a few counts of this clone. The CDR3 spells CASSVGPIGTYEQYF. In DNA form, the CDR3 reads TGTGCCAGCAGCGTCGGTCCCATCGGTACTTACGAGCAGTACTTC. V usage is TRBV9 and J usage is TRBJ2-7; D gene uncertain. Between the trimmed V and J ends, which lost 2 bases and 4 bases, there was a span of 16 bases. Germline loops: CDR1 SGDLS, CDR2 YYNGEE. The CDR3 consists of 15 residues.

This clone was counted between two and nine times. The rearrangement uses TRBV19 and TRBJ1-5; D gene unclear. Trimming removed 8 bases from V and 2 bases from J, with 10 bases in between. Germline loops: CDR1 LNHDA, CDR2 SQIVND (reference sequence). This CDR3 has 13 residues. In DNA, the CDR3 is TGTGCCAGTCACACCCTGGGCAATCAGCCCCAGCATTTT. This sequence encodes CASHTLGNQPQHF.

There are a few counts of this clone. The rearrangement joins TRBV18 to TRBJ2-5; D ambiguous. The length of the CDR3 is 16 residues. Germline V gene lookup returns CDR1 KGHSH and CDR2 LQKENI. Deletions cut 0 bases from V and 7 bases from J, with 18 bases between. For the CDR3, the DNA is TGTGCCAGCTCACCACCTGCACAGACCCAAAAAGGGACCCAGTACTTC. It codes for CASSPPAQTQKGTQYF.

This clone was seen only a few times. J is TRBJ2-2 and V is TRBV18; the D gene is possibly TRBD2 (5 bases). The CDR3 loop spans 17 amino acids. V was cut by 0 bases and J by 2 bases, with 13 bases left in between. CDR1 KGHSH and CDR2 LQKENI come from the germline V gene. The CDR3 region has the DNA TGTGCCAGCTCACCACCCGGGGATGCGCGCAACACCGGGGAGCTGTTTTTT. It translates to CASSPPGDARNTGELFF.

The chain employs TRBV5-1 and TRBJ2-7; 8 positions match TRBD2. The V and J ends lost 3 bases and 4 bases, in that order; junction bases with no gene match: 3. The germline V gene encodes CDR1 SGHRS and CDR2 YFSETQ. The CDR3 contains 13 residues. DNA of the CDR3: TGCGCCAGCAGCTCGGGAGGGCCGTACGAGCAGTACTTC. Amino acids: CASSSGGPYEQYF.

This clone was observed a few times. The CDR3 sequence: CAWSVLYSGNTIYF. In nucleotides, the CDR3 is TGTGCCTGGAGTGTACTGTACTCTGGAAACACCATATATTTT. J is TRBJ1-3 and V is TRBV30; no reliable D call. Germline CDR1 is GTSNPN and CDR2 is SVGIG (reference sequence). This CDR3 region has 14 residues. Trimming took 0 bases from V and 0 from J, leaving 6 bases between them. Filled out from reference TRBV30 and TRBJ1-3, the complete variable domain reads SQTIHQWPATLVQPVGSPLSLECTVEGTSNPNLYWYRQAAGRGLQLLFYSVGIGQISSEVPQNLSASRPQDRQFILSSKKLLLSDSGFYLCAWSVLYSGNTIYFGEGSWLTVV.

This clone was seen a few times. This sequence joins TRBV28 and TRBJ2-7; TRBD1 matches 8 bases. V lost 8 bases to trimming and J lost 3 bases; unmatched junction nucleotides: 6. CDR1 and CDR2 (germline): MDHEN, SYDVKM. This CDR3 has 13 residues. The CDR3 nucleotides are TGTGCCAGCCAATGGGGGACAGGCTACGAGCAGTACTTC. Amino acids: CASQWGTGYEQYF.

This clone came up a few times. The chain joins TRBV19 to TRBJ1-5; 8 positions agree with TRBD1. From germline, CDR1 is LNHDA and CDR2 SQIVND (reference sequence). This CDR3 is 14 amino acids long. The ends lost 5 bases at V and 6 bases at J; junction bases unmatched: 6. The CDR3 sequence is CASSADRVSQPQHF. The CDR3 coding sequence is TGTGCCAGTAGTGCGGACAGGGTGAGTCAGCCCCAGCATTTT.

The gene calls are TRBV7-9 and TRBJ2-1, with TRBD1 as a possible D gene (6 bases). This CDR3 comprises 15 residues. V lost 0 bases and J lost 7, with 13 bases in between. Germline V gene sequence: CDR1 SEHNR, CDR2 FQNEAQ (reference sequence). The CDR3, as DNA: TGTGCCAGCAGCTTAGCGGGGGCCAAAAGGAATGAGCAGTTCTTC. Translated, it gives CASSLAGAKRNEQFF.

This clone turned up a few times. The V call is TRBV28, the J call TRBJ2-5; TRBD2 might be the D (6 bases). Trimming took off 2 bases at V and 5 bases at J, with 12 bases between the two ends. Germline values: CDR1 MDHEN, CDR2 SYDVKM. The CDR3 loop spans 14 amino acids. The CDR3 protein is CASSLGGVVETQYF. DNA of the CDR3: TGTGCCAGCAGTTTAGGCGGGGTCGTCGAGACCCAGTACTTC. Complete variable domain (other parts from reference TRBV28 and TRBJ2-5): DVKVTQSSRYLVKRTGEKVFLECVQDMDHENMFWYRQDPGLGLRLIYFSYDVKMKEKGDIPEGYSVSREKKERFSLILESASTNQTSMYLCASSLGGVVETQYFGPGTRLLVL.

The chain carries TRBV4-3 and TRBJ2-3, with 9 bases matching TRBD2. From germline, CDR1 is LGHNA and CDR2 YSLEER. J lost 4 bases, V lost 6 bases, and 11 bases had no gene match. There are 16 residues in the CDR3. The CDR3 DNA sequence: TGCGCCAGCAGACCCGAAGCGGGGGGTCCCCCAGATACGCAGTATTTT. Its translation is CASRPEAGGPPDTQYF.

This clone has a handful of counts. The chain recombines TRBV13 with TRBJ2-7, with 7 bases matching TRBD1. Germline trimming cut 4 bases from V and 5 bases from J; bases unmatched to any gene: 2. This CDR3 comprises 12 residues. The germline CDR1 and CDR2 sequences are PRHDT and FYEKMQ (reference sequence). The CDR3: CASSSDRDEQYF. The DNA of the CDR3 is TGTGCCAGCAGCTCAGACAGGGACGAGCAGTACTTC.

This clone was seen a few times. The genes are TRBV23-1 and TRBJ2-6; 7 nucleotides line up with TRBD1. TRBV23-1 is treated as an ORF (open reading frame) with a function not yet certain. V shed 3 bases and J 5 bases; nucleotides not matched to a gene: 16. The CDR3 runs 19 residues. CDR3 bases: TGCGCCAGCAGTCAGCTCTCCACGAGACAGGGCATACGGGCCAACGTCCTGACTTTC. It specifies CASSQLSTRQGIRANVLTF.

The sample holds a few counts of this clone. The chain employs TRBV27 and TRBJ1-5, with 9 nucleotides matching TRBD1. Germline values: CDR1 MNHEY, CDR2 SMNVEV (reference sequence). Trimming removed 4 bases from V and 0 bases from J; junction bases left unmatched: 7. The length of the CDR3 is 17 residues. This CDR3 reads CASSSVGQGYSNQPQHF. The CDR3 DNA is TGTGCCAGCAGTTCGGTCGGACAGGGGTATAGCAATCAGCCCCAGCATTTT.

For this clone: The same CDR3 can be traced to other DNA sequences in this sample. This rearrangement joins TRBV2 to TRBJ2-7; the match to TRBD1 covers 7 bases. The CDR3 runs to 13 residues. Germline V CDR1 and CDR2: SNHLY, FYNNEI. Germline trimming cut 4 bases from V and 4 bases from J; bases unmatched to any gene: 4. The CDR3 spells CASSAGQTYEQYF. In DNA, the CDR3 is TGTGCCAGCAGTGCGGGACAGACATACGAGCAGTACTTC. The full variable domain, in which reference TRBV2 and TRBJ2-7 provide the parts outside the CDR3, is EPEVTQTPSHQVTQMGQEVILRCVPISNHLYFYWYRQILGQKVEFLVSFYNNEISEKSEIFDDQFSVERPDGSNFTLKIRSTKLEDSAMYFCASSAGQTYEQYFGPGTRLTVT.

This sequence joins TRBV30 and TRBJ2-3, with 7 bases matching TRBD1. V shed 5 bases and J 0 bases; nucleotides not matched to a gene: 8. The germline V gene encodes CDR1 GTSNPN and CDR2 SVGIG (reference sequence). CDR3 length: 15 amino acids. The CDR3 reads CAWSGQLLSTDTQYF. The CDR3 DNA sequence: TGTGCCTGGTCGGGACAGCTTCTTAGCACAGATACGCAGTATTTT.

This sequence joins TRBV5-4 and TRBJ2-5; 7 nucleotides match TRBD1. CDR1 is SGHNT, CDR2 YYREEE, per germline (reference sequence). CDR3 length: 15 residues. The V segment lost 0 bases and the J segment 2 bases; nucleotides outside the gene matches: 4. CDR3 loop: CASSLGTGSQETQYF. The DNA for the CDR3 is TGTGCCAGCAGCTTGGGGACAGGTTCTCAAGAGACCCAGTACTTC.

V gene TRBV4-2 combines with J gene TRBJ1-1; possibly TRBD1 for D (6 bases). CDR1 and CDR2 from the germline V gene are LGHNA and YNFKEQ. Trimming removed 1 base at V and 11 bases at J, with 17 bases between. The CDR3 covers 14 residues. CDR3 protein: CASSQAQGGSVAFF. CDR3 DNA: TGTGCCAGCAGCCAAGCCCAAGGGGGATCCGTCGCTTTCTTT.

This rearrangement joins TRBV6-6 to TRBJ1-1; D is perhaps TRBD1 (6 bases). CDR1 MNHNY and CDR2 SVGAGI come from the germline V gene (reference sequence). This CDR3 has 13 amino acids. V was trimmed by 7 bases and J by 3 bases, leaving 12 bases between them. In nucleotides, the CDR3 is TGTGCCAGCACCGGAGGGGGGGACACTGAAGCTTTCTTT. Translation gives CASTGGGDTEAFF.

The chain links TRBV19 to TRBJ1-2; D might be TRBD1 (5 bases). Trimming left V 5 bases short and J 7 bases short, with 23 bases between. The germline gives CDR1 LNHDA, CDR2 SQIVND (reference sequence). The CDR3 has 16 amino acids. The CDR3 DNA is TGTGCCAGTAGTCGGAAGACCGGGACTCCGCCTCGTGGCTACACCTTC. As protein: CASSRKTGTPPRGYTF. Based on the CDR3 plus reference TRBV19 and TRBJ1-2, the full variable domain is DGGITQSPKYLFRKEGQNVTLSCEQNLNHDAMYWYRQDPGQGLRLIYYSQIVNDFQKGDIAEGYSVSREKKESFPLTVTSAQKNPTAFYLCASSRKTGTPPRGYTFGSGTRLTVV.

The table lists this clone with a few counts. The chain couples TRBV7-9 to TRBJ2-2, with D maybe TRBD2 (6 bases). The V gene's germline CDR1 is SEHNR and CDR2 FQNEAQ (reference sequence). The CDR3 sequence is 15 residues long. The V and J ends lost 1 base and 3 bases respectively, with 9 bases between them. The CDR3 DNA is TGTGCCAGCAGCTTAGTTTCGGGGGACACCGGGGAGCTGTTTTTT. Its protein is CASSLVSGDTGELFF. Full variable domain (missing parts from reference TRBV7-9 and TRBJ2-2): DTGVSQNPRHKITKRGQNVTFRCDPISEHNRLYWYRQTLGQGPEFLTYFQNEAQLEKSRLLSDRFSAERPKGSFSTLEIQRTEQGDSAMYLCASSLVSGDTGELFFGEGSRLTVL.

The chain couples TRBV7-9 to TRBJ2-6; 8 bases match TRBD1. The CDR3 is made up of 18 amino acids. CDR1 and CDR2 from the germline V gene are SEHNR and FQNEAQ (reference sequence). V shed 6 bases and J 3 bases; nucleotides not matched to a gene: 13. The DNA for the CDR3 is TGTGCCAGCAGTCCCATCCGCAGGGGGCGAGGTGGGGCCAACGTCCTGACTTTC. It translates to CASSPIRRGRGGANVLTF.

Many counts were recorded for this clone. The chain couples TRBV23-1 to TRBJ1-2; D is unclear. TRBV23-1 has ORF status, its function being uncertain. Trimming left V 2 bases short and J 3 bases short, with 7 bases between. The CDR3 length is 13 residues. The CDR3 nucleotides are TGCGCCAGCAGTCAACCCGGGGACTATGGCTACACCTTC. This translates into CASSQPGDYGYTF.